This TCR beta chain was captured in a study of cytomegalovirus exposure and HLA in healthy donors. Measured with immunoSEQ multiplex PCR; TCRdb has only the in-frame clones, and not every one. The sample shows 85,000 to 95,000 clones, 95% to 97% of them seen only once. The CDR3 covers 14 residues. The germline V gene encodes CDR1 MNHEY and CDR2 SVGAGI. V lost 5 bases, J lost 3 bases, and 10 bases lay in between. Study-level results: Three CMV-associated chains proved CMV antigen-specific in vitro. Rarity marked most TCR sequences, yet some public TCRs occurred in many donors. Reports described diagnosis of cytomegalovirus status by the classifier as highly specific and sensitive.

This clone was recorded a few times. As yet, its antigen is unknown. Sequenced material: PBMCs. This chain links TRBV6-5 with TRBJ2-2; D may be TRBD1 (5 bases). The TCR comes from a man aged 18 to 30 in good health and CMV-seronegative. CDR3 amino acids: CASSLDTHTGELFF. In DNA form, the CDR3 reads TGTGCCAGCAGTCTGGACACCCACACCGGGGAGCTGTTTTTT.